Detailed here is one T cell receptor (beta chain). This sample stems from a study of blood T cell repertoires in COVID-19. Across the study: Specimens from acute and convalescent COVID-19 originated in the United States, Italy and Spain. Sample material is recorded as cDNA or gDNA derived from T cells, B-cell-depleted T cells, or PBMCs.

Germline lookup yields CDR1 LGHDT and CDR2 YNNKEL (reference sequence). The CDR3 is 15 amino acids. V dropped 1 base and J dropped 9; count of bases not matched to a gene: 4. In the source study's methods: How many nucleated cells were present was estimated from reference gene primer amplification. Measured with immunoSEQ multiplex PCR; TCRdb has only the in-frame clones, and not every one. The V and J calls and clone size were taken over from that table, and D and trimming were inferred from the DNA. This sample has approximately 80,000 clones, with 70% to 75% found just once. V usage is TRBV3-1 (or the pseudogene TRBV3-2) and J usage is TRBJ1-5; 12 nucleotides agree with TRBD1. This receptor was obtained from a man aged 50 or older with active or convalescent COVID-19. The sample comprised peripheral blood. The CDR3 reads CASSQGGTGGLPQHF. The CDR3 DNA reads as TGTGCCAGCAGCCAAGGCGGGACAGGGGGCCTGCCCCAGCATTTT.